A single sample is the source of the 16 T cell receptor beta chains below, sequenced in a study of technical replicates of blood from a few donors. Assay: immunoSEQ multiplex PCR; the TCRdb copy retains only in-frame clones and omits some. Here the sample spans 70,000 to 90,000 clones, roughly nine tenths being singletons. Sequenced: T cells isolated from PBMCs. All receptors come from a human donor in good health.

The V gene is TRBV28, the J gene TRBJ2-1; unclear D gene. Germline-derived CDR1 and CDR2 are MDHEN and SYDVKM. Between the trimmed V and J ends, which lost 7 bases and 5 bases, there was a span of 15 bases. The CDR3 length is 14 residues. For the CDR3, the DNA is TGTGCCAGCAACTATCCGTCGAGAAACAATGAGCAGTTCTTC. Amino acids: CASNYPSRNNEQFF.

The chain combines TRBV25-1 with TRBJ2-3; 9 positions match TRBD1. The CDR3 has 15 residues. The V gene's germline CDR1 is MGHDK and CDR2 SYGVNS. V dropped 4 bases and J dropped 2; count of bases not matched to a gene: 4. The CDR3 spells CASSGRQGVTDTQYF. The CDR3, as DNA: TGTGCCAGCAGTGGAAGACAGGGGGTCACAGATACGCAGTATTTT.

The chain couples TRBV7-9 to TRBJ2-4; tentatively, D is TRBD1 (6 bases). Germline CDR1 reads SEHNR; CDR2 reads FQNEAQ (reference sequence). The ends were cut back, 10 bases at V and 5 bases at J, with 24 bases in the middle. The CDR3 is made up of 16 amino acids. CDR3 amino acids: CATRPAWGPPENIQYF. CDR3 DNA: TGTGCCACTCGGCCGGCATGGGGGCCTCCCGAAAACATTCAGTACTTC. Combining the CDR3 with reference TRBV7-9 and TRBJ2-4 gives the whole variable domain DTGVSQNPRHKITKRGQNVTFRCDPISEHNRLYWYRQTLGQGPEFLTYFQNEAQLEKSRLLSDRFSAERPKGSFSTLEIQRTEQGDSAMYLCATRPAWGPPENIQYFGAGTRLSVL.

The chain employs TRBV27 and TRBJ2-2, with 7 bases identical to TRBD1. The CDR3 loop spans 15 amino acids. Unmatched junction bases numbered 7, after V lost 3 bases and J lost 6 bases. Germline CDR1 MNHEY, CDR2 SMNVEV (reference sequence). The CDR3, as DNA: TGTGCCAGCAGTTTTTCAGGGGGTCTATCCGGGGAGCTGTTTTTT. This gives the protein CASSFSGGLSGELFF.

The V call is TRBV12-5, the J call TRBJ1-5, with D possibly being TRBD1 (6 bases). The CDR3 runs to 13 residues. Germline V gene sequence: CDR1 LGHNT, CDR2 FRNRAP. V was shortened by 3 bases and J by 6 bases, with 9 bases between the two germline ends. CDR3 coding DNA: TGTGCTAGTGGTTTAGGGGGGGCTCAGCCCCAGCATTTT. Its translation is CASGLGGAQPQHF.

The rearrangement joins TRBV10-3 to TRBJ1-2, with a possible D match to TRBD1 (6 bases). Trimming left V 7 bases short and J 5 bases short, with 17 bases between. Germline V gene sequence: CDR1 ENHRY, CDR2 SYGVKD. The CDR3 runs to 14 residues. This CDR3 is CAITPGHSLYGYTF. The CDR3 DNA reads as TGTGCCATCACCCCGGGACATAGCCTTTATGGCTACACCTTC.

CDR3 DNA: TGCAGTGCTAGGCGGGGGGAGAAACTGTTTTTT. Translation gives CSARRGEKLFF. V is TRBV20-1 and J is TRBJ1-4, with D maybe TRBD1 (5 bases). The CDR3 is 11 residues long. The ends were cut back, 3 bases at V and 11 bases at J, with 10 bases in the middle. In germline, CDR1 is DFQATT, CDR2 SNEGSKA (reference sequence).

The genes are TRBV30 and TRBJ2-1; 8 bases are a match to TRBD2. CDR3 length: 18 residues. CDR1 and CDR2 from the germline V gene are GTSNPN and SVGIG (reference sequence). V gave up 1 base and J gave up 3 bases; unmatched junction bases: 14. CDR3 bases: TGTGCCTGGAGTGGGGGCGGCAGCGCGGGGGGCCTCTACAATGAGCAGTTCTTC. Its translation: CAWSGGGSAGGLYNEQFF.

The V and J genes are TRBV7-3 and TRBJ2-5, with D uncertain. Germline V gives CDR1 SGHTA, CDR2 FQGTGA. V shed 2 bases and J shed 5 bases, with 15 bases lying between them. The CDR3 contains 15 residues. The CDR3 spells CASSLRVTIWETQYF. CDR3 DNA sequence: TGTGCCAGCAGCTTACGCGTCACCATCTGGGAGACCCAGTACTTC.

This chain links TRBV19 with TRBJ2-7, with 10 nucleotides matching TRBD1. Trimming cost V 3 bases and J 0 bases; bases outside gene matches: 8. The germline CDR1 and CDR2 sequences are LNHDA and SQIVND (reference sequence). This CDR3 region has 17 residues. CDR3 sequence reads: CASSIRGQGPNSYEQYF. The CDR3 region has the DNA TGTGCCAGTAGTATTCGGGGACAGGGGCCGAACTCCTACGAGCAGTACTTC.

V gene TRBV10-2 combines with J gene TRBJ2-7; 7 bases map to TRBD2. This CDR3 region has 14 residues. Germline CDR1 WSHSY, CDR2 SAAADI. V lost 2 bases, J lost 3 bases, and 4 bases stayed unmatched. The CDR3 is CASSEPGTNYEQYF. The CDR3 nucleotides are TGCGCCAGCAGTGAGCCAGGGACTAACTACGAGCAGTACTTC.

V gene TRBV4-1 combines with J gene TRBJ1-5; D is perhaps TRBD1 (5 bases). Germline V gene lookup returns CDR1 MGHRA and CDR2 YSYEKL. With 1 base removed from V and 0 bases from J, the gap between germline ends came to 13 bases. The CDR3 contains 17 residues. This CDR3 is CASSQVRTIFSNQPQHF. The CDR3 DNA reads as TGCGCCAGCAGCCAAGTAAGGACAATATTTAGCAATCAGCCCCAGCATTTT.

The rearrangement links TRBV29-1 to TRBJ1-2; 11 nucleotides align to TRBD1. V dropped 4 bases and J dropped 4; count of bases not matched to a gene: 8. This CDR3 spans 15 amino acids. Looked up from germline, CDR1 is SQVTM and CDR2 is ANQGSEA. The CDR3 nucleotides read TGCAGCGTTGCAGGACAGGGGGCTGGTAGCTATGGCTACACCTTC. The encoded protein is CSVAGQGAGSYGYTF.

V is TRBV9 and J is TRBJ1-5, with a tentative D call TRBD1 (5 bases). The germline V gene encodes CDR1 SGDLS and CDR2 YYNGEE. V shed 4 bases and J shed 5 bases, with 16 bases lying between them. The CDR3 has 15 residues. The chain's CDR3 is CASSPGGTGHQPQHF. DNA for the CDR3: TGTGCCAGCAGCCCCGGCGGGACGGGTCATCAGCCCCAGCATTTT.

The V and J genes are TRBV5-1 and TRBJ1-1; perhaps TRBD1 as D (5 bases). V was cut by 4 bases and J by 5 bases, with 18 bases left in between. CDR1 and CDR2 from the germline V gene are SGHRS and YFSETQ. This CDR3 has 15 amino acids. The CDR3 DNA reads TGCGCCAGCAGCGCCTCGTCTCAGGGAGGGACTGAAGCTTTCTTT. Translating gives CASSASSQGGTEAFF.

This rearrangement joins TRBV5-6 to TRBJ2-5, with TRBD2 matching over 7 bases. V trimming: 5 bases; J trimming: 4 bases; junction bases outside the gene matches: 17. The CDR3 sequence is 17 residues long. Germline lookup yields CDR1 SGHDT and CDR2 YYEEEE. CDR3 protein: CASRAVGYGRLGETQYF. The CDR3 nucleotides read TGTGCCAGCAGGGCAGTGGGATACGGGAGGTTGGGAGAGACCCAGTACTTC.